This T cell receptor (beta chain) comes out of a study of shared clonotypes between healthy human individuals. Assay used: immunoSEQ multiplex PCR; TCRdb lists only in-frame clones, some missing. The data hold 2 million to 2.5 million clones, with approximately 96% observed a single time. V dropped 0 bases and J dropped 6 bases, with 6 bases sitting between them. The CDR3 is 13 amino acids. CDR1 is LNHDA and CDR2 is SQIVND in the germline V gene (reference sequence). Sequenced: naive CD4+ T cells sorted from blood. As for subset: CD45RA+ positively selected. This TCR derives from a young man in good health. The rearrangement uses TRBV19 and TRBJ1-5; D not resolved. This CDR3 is CASSIDESQPQHF. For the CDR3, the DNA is TGTGCCAGTAGTATAGATGAGAGTCAGCCCCAGCATTTT.